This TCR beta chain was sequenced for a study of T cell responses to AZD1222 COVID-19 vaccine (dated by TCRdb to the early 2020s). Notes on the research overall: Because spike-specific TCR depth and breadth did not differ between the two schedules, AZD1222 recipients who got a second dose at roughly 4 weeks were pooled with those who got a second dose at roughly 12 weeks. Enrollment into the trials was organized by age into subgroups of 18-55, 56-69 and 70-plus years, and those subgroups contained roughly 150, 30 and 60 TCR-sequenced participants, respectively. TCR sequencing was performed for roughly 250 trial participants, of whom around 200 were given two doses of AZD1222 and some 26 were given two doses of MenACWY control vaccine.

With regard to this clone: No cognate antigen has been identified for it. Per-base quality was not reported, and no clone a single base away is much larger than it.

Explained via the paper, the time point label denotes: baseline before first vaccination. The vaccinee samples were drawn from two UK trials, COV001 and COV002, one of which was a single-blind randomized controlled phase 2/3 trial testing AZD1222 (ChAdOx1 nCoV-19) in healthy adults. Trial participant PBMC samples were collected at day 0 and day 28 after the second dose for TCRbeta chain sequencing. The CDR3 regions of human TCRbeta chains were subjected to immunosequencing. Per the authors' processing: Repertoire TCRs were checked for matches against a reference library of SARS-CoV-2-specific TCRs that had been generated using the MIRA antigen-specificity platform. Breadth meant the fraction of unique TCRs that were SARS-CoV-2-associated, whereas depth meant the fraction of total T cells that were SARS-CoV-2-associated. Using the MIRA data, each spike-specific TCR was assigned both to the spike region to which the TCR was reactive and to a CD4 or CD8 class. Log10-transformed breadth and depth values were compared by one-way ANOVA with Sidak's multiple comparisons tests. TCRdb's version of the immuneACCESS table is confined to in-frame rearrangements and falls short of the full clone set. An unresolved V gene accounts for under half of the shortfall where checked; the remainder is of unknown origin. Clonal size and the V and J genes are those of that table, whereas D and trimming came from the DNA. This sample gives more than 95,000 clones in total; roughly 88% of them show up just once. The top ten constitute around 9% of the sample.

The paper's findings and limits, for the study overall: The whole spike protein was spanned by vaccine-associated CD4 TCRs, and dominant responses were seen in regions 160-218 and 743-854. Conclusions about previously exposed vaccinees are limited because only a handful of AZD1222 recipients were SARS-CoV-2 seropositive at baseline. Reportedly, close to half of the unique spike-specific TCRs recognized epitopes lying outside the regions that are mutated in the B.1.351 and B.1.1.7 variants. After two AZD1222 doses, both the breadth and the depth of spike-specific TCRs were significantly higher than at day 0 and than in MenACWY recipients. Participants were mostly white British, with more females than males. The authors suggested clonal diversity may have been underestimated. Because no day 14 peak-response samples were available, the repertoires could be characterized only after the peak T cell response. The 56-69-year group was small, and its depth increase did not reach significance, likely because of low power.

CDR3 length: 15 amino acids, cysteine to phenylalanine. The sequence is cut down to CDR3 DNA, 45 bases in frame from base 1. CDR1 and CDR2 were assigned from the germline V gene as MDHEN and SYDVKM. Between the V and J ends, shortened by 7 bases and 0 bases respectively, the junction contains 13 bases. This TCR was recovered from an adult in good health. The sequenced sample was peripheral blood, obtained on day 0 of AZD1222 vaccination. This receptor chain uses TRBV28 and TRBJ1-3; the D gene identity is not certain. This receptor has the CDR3 CASTQLPPSGNTIYF. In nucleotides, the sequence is TGTGCCAGCACGCAACTACCCCCCTCTGGAAACACCATATATTTT.